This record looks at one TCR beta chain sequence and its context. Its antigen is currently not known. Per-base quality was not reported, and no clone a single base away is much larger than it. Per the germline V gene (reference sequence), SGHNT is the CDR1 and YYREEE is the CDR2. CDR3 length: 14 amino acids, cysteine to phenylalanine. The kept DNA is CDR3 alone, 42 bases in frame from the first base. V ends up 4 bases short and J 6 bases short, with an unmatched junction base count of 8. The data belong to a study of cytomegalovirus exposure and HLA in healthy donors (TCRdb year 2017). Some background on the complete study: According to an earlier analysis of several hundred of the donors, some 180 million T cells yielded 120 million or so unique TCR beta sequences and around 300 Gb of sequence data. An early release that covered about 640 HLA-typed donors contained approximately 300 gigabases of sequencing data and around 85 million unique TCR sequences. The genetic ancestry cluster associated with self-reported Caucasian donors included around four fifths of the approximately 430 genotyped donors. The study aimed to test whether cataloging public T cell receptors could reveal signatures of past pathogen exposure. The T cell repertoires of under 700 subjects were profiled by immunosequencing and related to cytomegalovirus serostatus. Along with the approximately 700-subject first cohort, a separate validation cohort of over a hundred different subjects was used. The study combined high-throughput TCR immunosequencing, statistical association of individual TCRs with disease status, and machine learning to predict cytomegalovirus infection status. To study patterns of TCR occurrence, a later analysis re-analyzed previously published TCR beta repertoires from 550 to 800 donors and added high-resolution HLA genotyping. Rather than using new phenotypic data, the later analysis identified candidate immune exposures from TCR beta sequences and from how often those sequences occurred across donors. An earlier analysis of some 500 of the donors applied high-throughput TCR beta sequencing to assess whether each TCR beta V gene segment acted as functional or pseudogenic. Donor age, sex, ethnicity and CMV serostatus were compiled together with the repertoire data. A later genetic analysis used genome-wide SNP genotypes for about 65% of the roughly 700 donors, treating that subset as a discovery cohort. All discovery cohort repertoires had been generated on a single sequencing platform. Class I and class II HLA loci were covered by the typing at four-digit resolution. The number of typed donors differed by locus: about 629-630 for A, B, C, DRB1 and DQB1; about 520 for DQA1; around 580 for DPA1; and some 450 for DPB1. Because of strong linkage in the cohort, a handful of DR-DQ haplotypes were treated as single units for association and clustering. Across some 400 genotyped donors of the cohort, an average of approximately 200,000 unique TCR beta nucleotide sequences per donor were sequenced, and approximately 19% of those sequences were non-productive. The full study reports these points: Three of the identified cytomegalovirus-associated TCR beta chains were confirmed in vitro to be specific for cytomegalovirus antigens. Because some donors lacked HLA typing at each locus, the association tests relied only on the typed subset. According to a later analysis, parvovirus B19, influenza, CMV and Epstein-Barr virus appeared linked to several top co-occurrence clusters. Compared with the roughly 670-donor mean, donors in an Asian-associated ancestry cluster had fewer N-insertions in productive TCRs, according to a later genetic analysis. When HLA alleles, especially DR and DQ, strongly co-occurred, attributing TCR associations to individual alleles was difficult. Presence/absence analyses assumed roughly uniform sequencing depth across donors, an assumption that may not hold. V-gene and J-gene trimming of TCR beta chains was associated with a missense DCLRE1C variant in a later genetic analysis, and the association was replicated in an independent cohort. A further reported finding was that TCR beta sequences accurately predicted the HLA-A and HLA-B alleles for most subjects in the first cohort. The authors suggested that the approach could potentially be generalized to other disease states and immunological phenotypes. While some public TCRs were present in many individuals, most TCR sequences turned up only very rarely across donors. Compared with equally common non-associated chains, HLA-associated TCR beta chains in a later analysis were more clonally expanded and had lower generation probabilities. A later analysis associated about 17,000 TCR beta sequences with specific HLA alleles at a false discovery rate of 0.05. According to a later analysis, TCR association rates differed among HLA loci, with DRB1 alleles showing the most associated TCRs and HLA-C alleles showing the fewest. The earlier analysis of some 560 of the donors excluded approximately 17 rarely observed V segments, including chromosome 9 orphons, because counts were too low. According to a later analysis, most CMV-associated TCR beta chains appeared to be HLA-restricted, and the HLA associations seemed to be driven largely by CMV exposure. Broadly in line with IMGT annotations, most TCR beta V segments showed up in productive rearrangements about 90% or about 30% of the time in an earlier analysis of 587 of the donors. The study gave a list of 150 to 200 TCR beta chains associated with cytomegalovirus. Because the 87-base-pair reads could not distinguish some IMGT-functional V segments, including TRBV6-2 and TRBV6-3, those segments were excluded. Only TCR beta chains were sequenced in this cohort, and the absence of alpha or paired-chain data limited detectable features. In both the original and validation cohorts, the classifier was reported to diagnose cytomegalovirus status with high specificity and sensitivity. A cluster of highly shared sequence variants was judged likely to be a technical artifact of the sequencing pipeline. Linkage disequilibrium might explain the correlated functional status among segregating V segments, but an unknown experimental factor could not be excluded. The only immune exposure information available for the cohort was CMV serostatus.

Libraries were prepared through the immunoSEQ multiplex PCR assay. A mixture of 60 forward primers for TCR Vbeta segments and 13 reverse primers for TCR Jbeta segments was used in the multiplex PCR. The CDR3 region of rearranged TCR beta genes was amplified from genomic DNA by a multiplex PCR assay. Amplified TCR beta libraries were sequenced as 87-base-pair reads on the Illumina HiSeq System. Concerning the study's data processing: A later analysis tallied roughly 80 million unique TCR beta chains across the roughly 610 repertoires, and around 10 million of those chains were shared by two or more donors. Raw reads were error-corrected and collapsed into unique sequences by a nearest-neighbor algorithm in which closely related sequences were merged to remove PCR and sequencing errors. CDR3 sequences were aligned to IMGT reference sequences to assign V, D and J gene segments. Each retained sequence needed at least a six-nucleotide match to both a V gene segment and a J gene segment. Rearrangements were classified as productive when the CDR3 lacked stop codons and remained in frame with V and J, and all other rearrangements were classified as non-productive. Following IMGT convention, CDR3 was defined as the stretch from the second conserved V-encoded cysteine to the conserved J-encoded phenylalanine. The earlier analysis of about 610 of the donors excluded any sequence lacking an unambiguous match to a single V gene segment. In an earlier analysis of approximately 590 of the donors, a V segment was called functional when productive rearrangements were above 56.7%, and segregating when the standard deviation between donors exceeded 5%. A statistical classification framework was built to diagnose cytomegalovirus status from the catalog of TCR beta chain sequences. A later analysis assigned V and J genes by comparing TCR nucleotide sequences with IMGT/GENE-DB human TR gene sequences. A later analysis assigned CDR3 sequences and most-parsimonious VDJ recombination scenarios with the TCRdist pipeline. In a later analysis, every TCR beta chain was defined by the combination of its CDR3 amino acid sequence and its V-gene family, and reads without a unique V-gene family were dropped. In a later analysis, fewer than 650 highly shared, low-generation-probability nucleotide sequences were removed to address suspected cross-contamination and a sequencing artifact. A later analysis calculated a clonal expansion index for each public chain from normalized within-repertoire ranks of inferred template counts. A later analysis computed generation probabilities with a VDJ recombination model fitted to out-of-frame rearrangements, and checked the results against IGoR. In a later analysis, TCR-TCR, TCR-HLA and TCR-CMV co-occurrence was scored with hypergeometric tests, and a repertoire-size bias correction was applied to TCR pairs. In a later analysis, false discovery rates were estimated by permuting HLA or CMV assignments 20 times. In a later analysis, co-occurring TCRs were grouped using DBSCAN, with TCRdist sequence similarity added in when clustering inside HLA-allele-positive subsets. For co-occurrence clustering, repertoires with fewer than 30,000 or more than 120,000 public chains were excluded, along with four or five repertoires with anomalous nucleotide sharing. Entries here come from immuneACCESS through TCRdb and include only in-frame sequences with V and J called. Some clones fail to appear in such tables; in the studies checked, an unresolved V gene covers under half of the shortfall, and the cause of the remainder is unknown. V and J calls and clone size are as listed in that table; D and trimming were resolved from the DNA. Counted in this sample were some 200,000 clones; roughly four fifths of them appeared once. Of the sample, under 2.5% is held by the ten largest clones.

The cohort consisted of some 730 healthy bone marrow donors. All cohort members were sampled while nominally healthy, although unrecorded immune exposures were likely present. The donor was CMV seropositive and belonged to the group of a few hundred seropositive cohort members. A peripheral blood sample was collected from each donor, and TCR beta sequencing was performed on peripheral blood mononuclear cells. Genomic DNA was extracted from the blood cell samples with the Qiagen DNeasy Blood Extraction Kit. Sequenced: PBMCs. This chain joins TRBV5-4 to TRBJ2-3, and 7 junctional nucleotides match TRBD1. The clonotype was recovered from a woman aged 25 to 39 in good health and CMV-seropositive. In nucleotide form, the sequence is TGTGCCAGCAGCCACAGACAGGGTGTCGATACGCAGTATTTT. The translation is CASSHRQGVDTQYF.